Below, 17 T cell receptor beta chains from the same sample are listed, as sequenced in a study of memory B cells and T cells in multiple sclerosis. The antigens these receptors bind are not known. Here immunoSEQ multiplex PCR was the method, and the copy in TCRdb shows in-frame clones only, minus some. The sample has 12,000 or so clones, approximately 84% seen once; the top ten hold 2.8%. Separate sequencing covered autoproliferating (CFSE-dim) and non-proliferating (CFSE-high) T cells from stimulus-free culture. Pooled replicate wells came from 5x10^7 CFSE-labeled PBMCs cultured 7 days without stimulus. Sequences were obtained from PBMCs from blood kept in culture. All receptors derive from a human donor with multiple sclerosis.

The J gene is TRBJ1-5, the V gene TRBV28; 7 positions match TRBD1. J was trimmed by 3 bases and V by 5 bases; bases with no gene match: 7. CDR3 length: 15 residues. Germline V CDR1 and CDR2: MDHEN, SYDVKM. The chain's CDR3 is CASSTTGFDNQPQHF. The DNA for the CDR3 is TGTGCCAGCAGTACGACAGGGTTTGACAATCAGCCCCAGCATTTT.

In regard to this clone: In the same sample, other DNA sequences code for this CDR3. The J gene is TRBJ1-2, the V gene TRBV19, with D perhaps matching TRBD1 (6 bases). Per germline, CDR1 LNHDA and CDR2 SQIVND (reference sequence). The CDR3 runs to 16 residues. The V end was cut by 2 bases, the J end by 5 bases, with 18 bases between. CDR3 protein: CASSIYGTGQQYGYTF. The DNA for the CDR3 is TGTGCCAGTAGTATATACGGTACAGGGCAGCAGTATGGCTACACCTTC. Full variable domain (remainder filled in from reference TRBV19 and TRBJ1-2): DGGITQSPKYLFRKEGQNVTLSCEQNLNHDAMYWYRQDPGQGLRLIYYSQIVNDFQKGDIAEGYSVSREKKESFPLTVTSAQKNPTAFYLCASSIYGTGQQYGYTFGSGTRLTVV.

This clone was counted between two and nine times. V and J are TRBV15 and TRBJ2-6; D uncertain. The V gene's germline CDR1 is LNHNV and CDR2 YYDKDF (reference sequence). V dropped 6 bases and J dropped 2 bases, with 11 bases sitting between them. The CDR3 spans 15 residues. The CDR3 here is CATSALGAGANVLTF. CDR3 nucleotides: TGTGCCACCAGTGCGTTAGGTGCTGGGGCCAACGTCCTGACTTTC. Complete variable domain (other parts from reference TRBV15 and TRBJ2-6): DAMVIQNPRYQVTQFGKPVTLSCSQTLNHNVMYWYQQKSSQAPKLLFHYYDKDFNNEADTPDNFQSRRPNTSFCFLDIRSPGLGDTAMYLCATSALGAGANVLTFGAGSRLTVL.

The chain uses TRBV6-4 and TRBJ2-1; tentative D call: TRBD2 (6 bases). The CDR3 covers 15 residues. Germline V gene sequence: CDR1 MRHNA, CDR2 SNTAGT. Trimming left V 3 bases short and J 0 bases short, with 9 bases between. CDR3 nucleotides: TGTGCCAGCAGTGAAGGAGGGTCCTCCTACAATGAGCAGTTCTTC. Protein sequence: CASSEGGSSYNEQFF.

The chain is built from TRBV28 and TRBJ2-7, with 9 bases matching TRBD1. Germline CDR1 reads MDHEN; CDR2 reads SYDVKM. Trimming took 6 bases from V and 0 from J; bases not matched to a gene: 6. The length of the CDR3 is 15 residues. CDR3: CASRDRGVLSYEQYF. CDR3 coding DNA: TGTGCCAGCAGGGACAGGGGCGTCCTCTCCTACGAGCAGTACTTC.

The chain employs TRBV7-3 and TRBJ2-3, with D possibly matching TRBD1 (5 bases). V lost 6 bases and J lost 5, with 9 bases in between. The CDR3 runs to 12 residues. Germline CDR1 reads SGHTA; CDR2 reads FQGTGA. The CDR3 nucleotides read TGTGCCAGCAGTCAGCAGGGAGATACGCAGTATTTT. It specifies CASSQQGDTQYF. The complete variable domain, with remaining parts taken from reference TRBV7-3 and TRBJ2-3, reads GAGVSQTPSNKVTEKGKYVELRCDPISGHTALYWYRQSLGQGPEFLIYFQGTGAADDSGLPNDRFFAVRPEGSVSTLKIQRTERGDSAVYLCASSQQGDTQYFGPGTRLTVL.

The chain's CDR3 is CASSTGDSVTYEQYF. The CDR3 nucleotides read TGTGCCAGTAGTACCGGTGACAGCGTTACCTACGAGCAGTACTTC. The V gene is TRBV19, the J gene TRBJ2-7; D may be TRBD1 (5 bases). The V gene's germline CDR1 is LNHDA and CDR2 SQIVND (reference sequence). The V gene lost 4 bases and the J gene lost 2 bases, with 15 bases spanning the gap. The CDR3 covers 15 residues.

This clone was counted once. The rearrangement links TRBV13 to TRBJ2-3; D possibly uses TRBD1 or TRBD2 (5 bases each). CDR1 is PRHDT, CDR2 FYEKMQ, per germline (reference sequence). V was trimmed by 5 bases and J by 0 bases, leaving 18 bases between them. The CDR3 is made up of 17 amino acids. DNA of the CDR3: TGTGCCAGCAGCCGAGGGGTTACAGGCGCCAGCACAGATACGCAGTATTTT. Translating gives CASSRGVTGASTDTQYF.

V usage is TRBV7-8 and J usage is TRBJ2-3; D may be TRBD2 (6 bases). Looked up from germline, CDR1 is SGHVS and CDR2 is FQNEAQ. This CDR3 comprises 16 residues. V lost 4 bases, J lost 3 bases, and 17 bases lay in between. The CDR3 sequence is CASSSRDFGRTDTQYF. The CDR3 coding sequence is TGTGCCAGCAGCTCCCGGGACTTTGGGCGAACAGATACGCAGTATTTT. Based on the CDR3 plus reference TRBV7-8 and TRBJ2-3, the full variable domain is GAGVSQSPRYKVAKRGQDVALRCDPISGHVSLFWYQQALGQGPEFLTYFQNEAQLDKSGLPSDRFFAERPEGSVSTLKIQRTQQEDSAVYLCASSSRDFGRTDTQYFGPGTRLTVL.

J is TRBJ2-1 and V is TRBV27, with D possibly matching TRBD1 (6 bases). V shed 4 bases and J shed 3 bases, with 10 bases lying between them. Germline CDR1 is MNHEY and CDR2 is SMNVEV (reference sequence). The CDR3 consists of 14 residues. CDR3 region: CASSSQGGYNEQFF. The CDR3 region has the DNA TGTGCCAGCAGTTCCCAAGGGGGCTACAATGAGCAGTTCTTC.

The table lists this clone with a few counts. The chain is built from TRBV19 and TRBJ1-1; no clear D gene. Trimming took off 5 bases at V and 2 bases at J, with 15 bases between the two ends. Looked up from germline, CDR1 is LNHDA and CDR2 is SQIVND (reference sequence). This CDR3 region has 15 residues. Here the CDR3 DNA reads TGTGCCAGTAGTCGTTTAAGGATGGCCAACACTGAAGCTTTCTTT. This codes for CASSRLRMANTEAFF. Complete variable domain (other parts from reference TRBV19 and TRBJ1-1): DGGITQSPKYLFRKEGQNVTLSCEQNLNHDAMYWYRQDPGQGLRLIYYSQIVNDFQKGDIAEGYSVSREKKESFPLTVTSAQKNPTAFYLCASSRLRMANTEAFFGQGTRLTVV.

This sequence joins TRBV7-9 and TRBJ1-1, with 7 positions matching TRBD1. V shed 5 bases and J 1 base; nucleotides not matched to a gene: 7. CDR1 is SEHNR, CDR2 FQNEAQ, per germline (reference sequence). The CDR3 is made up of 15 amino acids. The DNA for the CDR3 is TGTGCCAGCAGCGTTCCCGGGACAGCGAACACTGAAGCTTTCTTT. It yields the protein CASSVPGTANTEAFF.

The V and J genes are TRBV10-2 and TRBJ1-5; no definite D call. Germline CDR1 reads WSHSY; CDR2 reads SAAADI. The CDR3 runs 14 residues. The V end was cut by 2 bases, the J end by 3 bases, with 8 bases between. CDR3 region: CASSEGGTNQPQHF. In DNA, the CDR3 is TGCGCCAGCAGTGAGGGCGGTACCAATCAGCCCCAGCATTTT.

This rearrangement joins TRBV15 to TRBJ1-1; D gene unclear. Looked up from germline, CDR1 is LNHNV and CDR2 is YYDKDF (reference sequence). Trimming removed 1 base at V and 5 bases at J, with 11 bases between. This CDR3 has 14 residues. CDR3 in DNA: TGTGCCACCAGCAGAGGATACGGGGAGACTGAAGCTTTCTTT. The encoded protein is CATSRGYGETEAFF.

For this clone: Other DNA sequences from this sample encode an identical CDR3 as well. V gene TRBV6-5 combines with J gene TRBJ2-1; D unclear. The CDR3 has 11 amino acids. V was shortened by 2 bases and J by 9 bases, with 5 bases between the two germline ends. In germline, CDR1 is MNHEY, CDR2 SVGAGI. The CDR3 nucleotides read TGTGCCAGCAGTTACGGTGGTGAGCAGTTCTTC. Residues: CASSYGGEQFF.

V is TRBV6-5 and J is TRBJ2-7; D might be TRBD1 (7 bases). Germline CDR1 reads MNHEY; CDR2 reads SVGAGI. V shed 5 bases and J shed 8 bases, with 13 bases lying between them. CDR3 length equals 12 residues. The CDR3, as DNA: TGTGCCAGCAGTCGGCAGGGGGGAAAGCAGTACTTC. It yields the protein CASSRQGGKQYF.

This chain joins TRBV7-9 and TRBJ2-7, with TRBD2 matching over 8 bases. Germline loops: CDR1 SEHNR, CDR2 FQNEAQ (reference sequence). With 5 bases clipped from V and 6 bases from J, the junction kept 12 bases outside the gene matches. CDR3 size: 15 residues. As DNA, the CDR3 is TGTGCCAGCAGCCAAATCGGGAGGGCCAGTCTCGAGCAGTACTTC. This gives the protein CASSQIGRASLEQYF. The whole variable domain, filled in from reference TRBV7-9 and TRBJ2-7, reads DTGVSQNPRHKITKRGQNVTFRCDPISEHNRLYWYRQTLGQGPEFLTYFQNEAQLEKSRLLSDRFSAERPKGSFSTLEIQRTEQGDSAMYLCASSQIGRASLEQYFGPGTRLTVT.